Shown below are 10 T cell receptor beta chains from a single sample sequenced in a study of tumor-infiltrating lymphocytes in localized non-small cell lung cancer (dated by TCRdb to 2020 to 2022). Library generation was performed with the immunoSEQ multiplex PCR assay. In its TCRdb copy, this immuneACCESS table keeps in-frame sequences only and misses some clones. Where compared with another copy, unresolved V genes explain less than half of these, and the others have no known cause. Counted in this sample were nearly 9,500 clones; approximately 82% of them appeared once. 6.9% of the sample is held by the ten biggest clonotypes. The sequenced material came from uninvolved lung tissue not adjacent to the tumor. These receptors were obtained from a human donor with non-small cell lung cancer.

The genes are TRBV7-2 and TRBJ1-1; possible D gene TRBD1, 5 bases. This CDR3 contains 15 residues. Trimming left V 3 bases short and J 0 bases short, with 11 bases between. Germline V lookup: CDR1 SGHTA, CDR2 FQGNSA. The CDR3 loop is CASSFQGRMNTEAFF. The CDR3 coding sequence is TGTGCCAGCAGCTTCCAGGGACGGATGAACACTGAAGCTTTCTTT.

About this clone: Distinct nucleotide sequences in the sample also encode this CDR3. The J gene is TRBJ2-1, the V gene TRBV30, with D perhaps being TRBD1 or TRBD2 (6 bases each). V was cut by 2 bases and J by 9 bases, with 11 bases left in between. Per the germline V gene, CDR1 is GTSNPN and CDR2 is SVGIG (reference sequence). The CDR3 sequence is 12 residues long. The CDR3 DNA follows: TGTGCCTGGAGTTTACAGGGAGGTGAGCAGTTCTTC. Protein product: CAWSLQGGEQFF.

This clone appeared a few times. The V call is TRBV28, the J call TRBJ1-1, with D unresolved. Trimming took 5 bases from V and 3 from J, leaving 13 bases between them. The CDR3 covers 14 residues. Germline values: CDR1 MDHEN, CDR2 SYDVKM. CDR3 nucleotide sequence: TGTGCCAGCAGTCTTCGACAATCGTACACTGAAGCTTTCTTT. Its protein product is CASSLRQSYTEAFF.

This chain connects TRBV13 to TRBJ2-3; D is possibly TRBD1 or TRBD2 (5 bases each). CDR1 is PRHDT, CDR2 FYEKMQ, per germline (reference sequence). The CDR3 contains 15 residues. V gave up 2 bases and J gave up 0 bases, with 9 bases separating them. CDR3 coding DNA: TGTGCCAGCAGCTTAAGAGGGGTTAGCACAGATACGCAGTATTTT. Residues: CASSLRGVSTDTQYF.

The chain uses TRBV29-1 and TRBJ1-2; possibly TRBD1 for D (5 bases). CDR1 is SQVTM, CDR2 ANQGSEA, per germline. Between the trimmed V and J ends, which lost 7 bases and 3 bases, there was a span of 24 bases. The CDR3 runs 16 residues. The CDR3 nucleotides read TGCAGCGCAACTCCCGGACAACCCCGGGGTGACTATGGCTACACCTTC. The encoded protein is CSATPGQPRGDYGYTF.

The J gene is TRBJ2-1, the V gene TRBV2; tentatively, D is TRBD2 (5 bases). The CDR3 consists of 16 residues. Per germline, CDR1 SNHLY and CDR2 FYNNEI. Trimming stripped 3 bases from V and 3 bases from J, with 15 bases between. The CDR3 region is CASSDLAGTNYNEQFF. CDR3 DNA: TGTGCCAGCAGTGATCTGGCGGGCACCAACTACAATGAGCAGTTCTTC.

A few counts support this clone. V is TRBV5-1 and J is TRBJ1-2, with TRBD1 matching 9 bases. The CDR3 has 14 residues. J was trimmed by 3 bases and V by 5 bases; bases with no gene match: 5. Germline CDR1 and CDR2: SGHRS and YFSETQ. The CDR3 DNA reads as TGCGCCAGCAGACCCGGGACAGGGTACTATGGCTACACCTTC. It encodes CASRPGTGYYGYTF.

The rearrangement uses TRBV10-1 and TRBJ2-3; TRBD2 matches 9 bases. V dropped 4 bases and J dropped 2; count of bases not matched to a gene: 4. In germline, CDR1 is WNHNN, CDR2 SYGVQD (reference sequence). CDR3 length: 15 amino acids. The CDR3 region is CASSGAGGSTDTQYF. Written as DNA, the CDR3 is TGCGCCAGCAGTGGGGCGGGGGGGTCCACAGATACGCAGTATTTT.

The CDR3 region has the DNA TGTGCCAGCAGCTTCTCACAGGGGGCTGACGGGGAGCTGTTTTTT. Its translation: CASSFSQGADGELFF. V is TRBV7-2 and J is TRBJ2-2; 9 nucleotides match TRBD1. The CDR3 consists of 15 residues. J lost 7 bases, V lost 3 bases, and 6 bases had no gene match. Germline CDR1 is SGHTA and CDR2 is FQGNSA.

The chain couples TRBV12-5 to TRBJ2-7; D unresolved. Trimming removed 6 bases at V and 2 bases at J, with 14 bases between. Germline CDR1 LGHNT, CDR2 FRNRAP. This CDR3 spans 14 amino acids. This CDR3 is CASGPAIGAYEQYF. The CDR3 bases are TGTGCTAGTGGCCCGGCCATTGGGGCCTACGAGCAGTACTTC.